This T cell receptor (beta chain) stems from a study of shared clonotypes between healthy human individuals. V shed 3 bases, J shed 4 bases, and the junction held 5 bases outside the gene matches. The germline V gene has CDR1 KGHSH and CDR2 LQKENI. The CDR3 extends over 15 amino acids. Donors had no recently reported acute infections or vaccinations and were HIV-negative. Data came from immunoSEQ multiplex PCR; TCRdb stores just in-frame clones and leaves some out. The data hold over a million clones, with 95% to 99% observed a single time. For this clone: Its antigen is as yet unknown.

Study-wide points: A limitation of the genetic and exposure-history diversity represented arose from few donors. Researchers sampled only blood; tissue repertoires likely differ.

This receptor was obtained from a man aged 25-45 years in good health. Sequencing was carried out using naive CD4+ T cells sorted from blood. Subset here: CD45RA+ positively selected. The V call is TRBV18, the J call TRBJ2-2; 7 bases are shared with TRBD2. In nucleotides, the CDR3 is TGTGCCAGCTCACCGCGGGAGATTCGCACCGGGGAGCTGTTTTTT. This gives the protein CASSPREIRTGELFF.